The 17 T cell receptor beta chains reported below all come from one sample, sequenced in a study of beta chain features in type 1 diabetes. Expressed TCRB transcripts were sequenced after all isolated RNA was converted to cDNA. Produced via immunoSEQ multiplex PCR; TCRdb's table is partial and in-frame only. The sample has nearly 350,000 clones, around 9% seen once; the top ten hold 0.9% to 1.1%. Their target antigens are unknown. Study-level results: There was a moderate but significant shortening of TCRB CDR3s in all four CD4+ subsets of Type 1 diabetes patients.

Sequencing input: central memory CD4+ T cells from blood. The receptors stem from a man between 25 and 39 years old with type 1 diabetes.

This clone was detected a few times. The rearrangement links TRBV10-3 to TRBJ2-7; D remains ambiguous. Trimming took off 6 bases at V and 4 bases at J, with 7 bases between the two ends. Germline values: CDR1 ENHRY, CDR2 SYGVKD. This CDR3 is built from 11 residues. The CDR3 spells CAIRAGYEQYF. The CDR3 DNA follows: TGTGCCATCAGGGCAGGTTACGAGCAGTACTTC.

This clone was seen many times. The chain recombines TRBV13 with TRBJ2-7; TRBD2 aligns across 9 bases. With 5 bases clipped from V and 3 bases from J, the junction kept 8 bases outside the gene matches. This CDR3 comprises 15 residues. CDR1 is PRHDT and CDR2 is FYEKMQ in the germline V gene (reference sequence). The CDR3 sequence: CASSHSGGKGYEQYF. CDR3 coding DNA: TGTGCCAGCAGCCATAGCGGGGGAAAGGGCTACGAGCAGTACTTC.

This clone was recorded a few times. The J gene is TRBJ1-6, the V gene TRBV30; TRBD1 agrees at 7 bases. Per germline, CDR1 GTSNPN and CDR2 SVGIG (reference sequence). V was clipped by 0 bases and J by 4 bases; unmatched bases: 6. The CDR3 is 16 residues long. The CDR3 reads CAWSVRGGEYNSPLHF. The CDR3 DNA reads TGTGCCTGGAGTGTACGAGGGGGCGAGTATAATTCACCCCTCCACTTT.

This clone was recorded a few times. This CDR3 reads CASRTWTDSYEQYF. The CDR3 region has the DNA TGTGCCAGCAGAACTTGGACAGATTCCTACGAGCAGTACTTC. The rearrangement links TRBV6-5 to TRBJ2-7; D perhaps matches TRBD1 (6 bases). In germline, CDR1 is MNHEY, CDR2 SVGAGI. The V end lost 6 bases, the J end lost 1 base, and 13 bases lay between the germline ends. The CDR3 runs to 14 residues.

This clone was recorded a few times. The CDR3 spells CASGHLNTEAFF. CDR3 bases: TGCGCCAGTGGACACTTGAACACTGAAGCTTTCTTT. The chain couples TRBV5-1 to TRBJ1-1; TRBD1 is a possible D gene (5 bases). CDR3 length: 12 residues. Trimming left V 8 bases short and J 0 bases short, with 8 bases between. CDR1 and CDR2 (germline): SGHRS, YFSETQ.

The V gene is TRBV28, the J gene TRBJ2-7, with D perhaps matching TRBD2 (5 bases). The CDR3 consists of 15 residues. The ends were cut back, 1 base at V and 2 bases at J, with 12 bases in the middle. Germline CDR1 and CDR2: MDHEN and SYDVKM. CDR3 in DNA: TGTGCCAGCAGTTTATCGGGGTCCCTCCCCTACGAGCAGTACTTC. Amino acids: CASSLSGSLPYEQYF.

V is TRBV18 and J is TRBJ1-1, with D possibly TRBD1 on 6 matching bases. The CDR3 has 16 amino acids. Trimming shortened V by 3 bases and J by 0 bases, and 14 bases separated the two germline ends. Germline V lookup: CDR1 KGHSH, CDR2 LQKENI. CDR3 DNA sequence: TGTGCCAGCTCACCCGGGACACAATCTTTGAACACTGAAGCTTTCTTT. Encoded protein: CASSPGTQSLNTEAFF.

This clone occurred a few times. The chain couples TRBV6-5 to TRBJ2-2; D is tentatively TRBD1 or TRBD2 (5 bases each). The CDR3 is 14 amino acids. The ends were cut back, 4 bases at V and 7 bases at J, with 13 bases in the middle. Germline assignment: CDR1 MNHEY and CDR2 SVGAGI. In DNA, the CDR3 is TGTGCCAGCAGTTTAGGGACGGGAATCGGGGAGCTGTTTTTT. Protein sequence: CASSLGTGIGELFF.

The rearrangement joins TRBV6-1 to TRBJ2-1; 7 bases align to TRBD2. Looked up from germline, CDR1 is MNHNS and CDR2 is SASEGT. The CDR3 has 15 amino acids. V dropped 4 bases and J dropped 1; count of bases not matched to a gene: 4. CDR3 in DNA: TGTGCCAGCAGTGGGGAGGGTCCTTCCTACAATGAGCAGTTCTTC. Translation gives CASSGEGPSYNEQFF.

The chain uses TRBV2 and TRBJ1-1; D is unclear. This CDR3 has 14 amino acids. Germline V gene sequence: CDR1 SNHLY, CDR2 FYNNEI. V was pared by 5 bases and J by 0 bases, with 10 bases between. The chain's CDR3 is CASSRLSLNTEAFF. DNA of the CDR3: TGTGCCAGCAGTAGGCTATCCCTGAACACTGAAGCTTTCTTT. Together with reference TRBV2 and TRBJ1-1, the CDR3 gives the full variable domain: EPEVTQTPSHQVTQMGQEVILRCVPISNHLYFYWYRQILGQKVEFLVSFYNNEISEKSEIFDDQFSVERPDGSNFTLKIRSTKLEDSAMYFCASSRLSLNTEAFFGQGTRLTVV.

This clone showed up just a few times. The chain has TRBV7-9 and TRBJ2-3; D gene uncertain. CDR3 size: 15 residues. Trimming took 4 bases from V and 4 from J, leaving 15 bases between them. Germline CDR1 SEHNR, CDR2 FQNEAQ (reference sequence). The CDR3: CASSSPMGKADTQYF. The CDR3 DNA sequence: TGTGCCAGCAGCTCACCGATGGGTAAGGCAGATACGCAGTATTTT.

This clone was seen only a few times. The rearrangement joins TRBV5-1 to TRBJ1-2; D ambiguous. CDR1 SGHRS and CDR2 YFSETQ come from the germline V gene. This CDR3 has 15 residues. The V end was cut by 1 base, the J end by 0 bases, with 10 bases between. The CDR3 region has the DNA TGCGCCAGCAGCTTGAACCCAGCATCTAACTATGGCTACACCTTC. Protein product: CASSLNPASNYGYTF.

The chain combines TRBV29-1 with TRBJ1-1; maybe TRBD1 (6 bases). Germline assignment: CDR1 SQVTM and CDR2 ANQGSEA. V was clipped by 6 bases and J by 1 base, with 12 bases between them. The CDR3 is made up of 13 amino acids. In DNA form, the CDR3 reads TGCAGCGTGGAAAGGGGGACGAACACTGAAGCTTTCTTT. Residues: CSVERGTNTEAFF.

Ten or more counts support this clone. V gene TRBV18 combines with J gene TRBJ2-6; D might be TRBD2 (5 bases). The V gene's germline CDR1 is KGHSH and CDR2 LQKENI. The CDR3 length is 15 residues. Trimming removed 6 bases from V and 0 bases from J, with 9 bases in between. DNA for the CDR3: TGTGCCAGCTCTCGGGATCCCTCTGGGGCCAACGTCCTGACTTTC. It encodes CASSRDPSGANVLTF.

V usage is TRBV12-2 and J usage is TRBJ2-7. TRBV12-2 is listed as a pseudogene. This CDR3 has 14 residues. The DNA of the CDR3 is TGTGCAAGTCGCTTAGAGGCTCCCTCCTACGAGCAGTACTTC. It translates to CASRLEAPSYEQYF.

The sample holds one count of this clone. The genes are TRBV7-2 and TRBJ1-5, with D uncertain. The V end was cut by 5 bases, the J end by 4 bases, with 9 bases between. This CDR3 has 13 residues. Per the germline V gene, CDR1 is SGHTA and CDR2 is FQGNSA. The CDR3 DNA reads TGTGCCAGCAGCCCAGACGGGAATCAGCCCCAGCATTTT. Amino acid sequence: CASSPDGNQPQHF.

This clone was recorded a few times. This sequence joins TRBV28 and TRBJ2-7; TRBD1 agrees at 8 bases. The trim removed 5 bases at V and 4 bases at J, leaving 13 bases unmatched. Germline assignment: CDR1 MDHEN and CDR2 SYDVKM. The CDR3 is 16 residues long. CDR3 protein: CASSLLMTGVKYEQYF. CDR3 coding DNA: TGTGCCAGCAGTCTACTAATGACAGGGGTAAAATACGAGCAGTACTTC.